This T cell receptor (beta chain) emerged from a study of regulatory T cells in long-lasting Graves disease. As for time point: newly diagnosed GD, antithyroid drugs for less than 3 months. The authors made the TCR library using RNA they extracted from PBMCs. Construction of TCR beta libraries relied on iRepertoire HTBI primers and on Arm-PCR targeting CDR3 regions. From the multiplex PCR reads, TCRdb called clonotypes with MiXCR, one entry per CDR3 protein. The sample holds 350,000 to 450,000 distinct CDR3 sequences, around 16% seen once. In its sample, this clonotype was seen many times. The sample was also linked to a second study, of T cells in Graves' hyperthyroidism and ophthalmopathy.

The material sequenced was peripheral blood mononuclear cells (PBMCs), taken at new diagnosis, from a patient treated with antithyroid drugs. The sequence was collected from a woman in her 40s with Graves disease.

The CDR3 here is CASSDSGGYTF. CDR3 DNA sequence: TGTGCCAGCAGTGACAGTGGTGGCTACACCTTC. V gene TRBV12-3 or TRBV12-4 combines with J gene TRBJ1-2; tentatively, D is TRBD1 (5 bases). Trimming pared 5 bases from V and 7 bases from J, leaving 8 bases between. This CDR3 region has 11 residues.